These 30 T cell receptor beta chains were sequenced from one sample in a study of T cells in Graves' hyperthyroidism and ophthalmopathy. Amplification of TCR beta CDR3 regions was performed using RNA transcripts as template. The primer set for the first-round RT-PCR of the TCR CDR3 was HTBI. TCRdb reprocessed the multiplex PCR reads via MiXCR and lists one record per CDR3 protein. The sample has under 300,000 distinct CDR3 sequences, about 20% seen once. Input material: blood. The receptor source for this set is a man aged 25-40 years with Graves' ophthalmopathy.

This clonotype has just a few counts. V is TRBV6-5 and J is TRBJ2-5; TRBD2 matches 9 bases. The CDR3 has 16 residues. The V and J ends lost 0 bases and 4 bases, in that order; junction bases with no gene match: 6. The germline gives CDR1 MNHEY, CDR2 SVGAGI. The CDR3 protein is CASSYSAGGPPETQYF. CDR3 bases: TGTGCCAGCAGTTACTCGGCGGGAGGGCCTCCAGAGACCCAGTACTTC.

The genes are TRBV24-1 and TRBJ1-5; tentative D call: TRBD1 (6 bases). The V gene's germline CDR1 is KGHDR and CDR2 SFDVKD. The CDR3 is 16 residues long. Trimming pared 4 bases from V and 5 bases from J, leaving 17 bases between. The CDR3 spells CATSEDSPESHQPQHF. The CDR3 DNA reads TGTGCCACCAGTGAGGACAGTCCAGAATCTCATCAGCCCCAGCATTTT.

This clonotype was counted only a few times. The rearrangement links TRBV28 to TRBJ2-1, with D possibly matching TRBD1 (5 bases). There are 11 residues in the CDR3. V lost 5 bases to trimming and J lost 8 bases, with 7 bases between them. Germline V lookup: CDR1 MDHEN, CDR2 SYDVKM. CDR3 sequence: CASSKTDEQFF. The CDR3 bases are TGTGCCAGCAGTAAGACAGATGAGCAGTTCTTC.

This clonotype was recorded many times. The V gene is TRBV20-1, the J gene TRBJ2-7; TRBD2 matches at 7 bases. CDR1 and CDR2 (germline): DFQATT, SNEGSKA (reference sequence). The V and J ends lost 4 bases and 2 bases, in that order; junction bases with no gene match: 5. There are 13 residues in the CDR3. CDR3 DNA: TGCAGTGCTACCCCGGGACTAACCTACGAGCAGTACTTC. Its translation: CSATPGLTYEQYF.

The sample holds a few counts of this clonotype. The chain is built from TRBV30 and TRBJ1-3; possible D gene TRBD1, 5 bases. Germline lookup yields CDR1 GTSNPN and CDR2 SVGIG (reference sequence). The CDR3 contains 14 residues. Between the trimmed V and J ends, which lost 8 bases and 2 bases, there was a span of 16 bases. The CDR3 reads CAAGGVEPGNTIYF. CDR3 DNA: TGTGCCGCCGGGGGGGTAGAGCCTGGAAACACCATATATTTT.

V gene TRBV7-9 combines with J gene TRBJ1-5; D gene uncertain. The CDR3 length is 12 residues. CDR1 SEHNR and CDR2 FQNEAQ come from the germline V gene (reference sequence). V was clipped by 1 base and J by 12 bases, with 10 bases between them. CDR3 residues: CASSLDLQVQHF. The CDR3 DNA sequence: TGTGCCAGCAGCTTAGATCTGCAGGTCCAGCATTTT.

This clonotype showed up just once. J is TRBJ1-5 and V is TRBV7-9, with D possibly TRBD1 on 5 matching bases. Trimming stripped 5 bases from V and 7 bases from J, with 15 bases between. The CDR3 covers 14 residues. Germline-derived CDR1 and CDR2 are SEHNR and FQNEAQ (reference sequence). The CDR3 bases are TGTGCCAGCAGCCTTGGGGGGACCAGGCAGCCCCAGCATTTT. This gives the protein CASSLGGTRQPQHF.

This clonotype has more than one count but fewer than ten. This chain links TRBV5-1 with TRBJ2-7, with 11 bases aligning to TRBD1. The germline gives CDR1 SGHRS, CDR2 YFSETQ. CDR3 length equals 14 residues. The V gene end was trimmed by 7 bases and the J gene end by 7 bases; junction bases not matched to a gene: 10. The CDR3 loop is CASARGQGAGEQYF. The CDR3 DNA follows: TGCGCCAGCGCCCGTGGACAGGGGGCAGGAGAGCAGTACTTC.

This clonotype has only a few counts. V is TRBV29-1 and J is TRBJ2-7, with unresolved D. The V gene lost 4 bases and the J gene lost 3 bases, with 10 bases spanning the gap. The CDR3 has 12 residues. CDR1 and CDR2 (germline): SQVTM, ANQGSEA. The CDR3 bases are TGCAGCGTTGCCGGTCAGAGCTACGAGCAGTACTTC. It specifies CSVAGQSYEQYF.

A remark on this clonotype: A much larger clone is a single base away; this may be a read error. The chain is built from TRBV28 and TRBJ2-7; TRBD1 might be the D (6 bases). The germline CDR1 and CDR2 sequences are MDHEN and SYDVKM. There are 15 residues in the CDR3. Deletions cut 0 bases from V and 6 bases from J, with 15 bases between. CDR3 sequence (DNA): TGTGCCAGCAGTTTATGGGCAGGGGAACACTGCGAGCAGTACTTC. Its translation: CASSLWAGEHCEQYF.

This chain joins TRBV19 and TRBJ2-1; TRBD1 might be the D (6 bases). The V end was cut by 10 bases, the J end by 8 bases, with 12 bases between. The CDR3 is made up of 11 amino acids. Germline V gives CDR1 LNHDA, CDR2 SQIVND (reference sequence). CDR3 bases: TGTGCCACCGACAGGTACGATGAGCAGTTCTTC. Amino acid sequence: CATDRYDEQFF.

This clonotype was seen repeatedly, ten times or more. The CDR3 DNA follows: TGTGCCAGCAGTAAAAGGGACATGGGGTCACCCCTCCACTTT. As protein: CASSKRDMGSPLHF. The rearrangement joins TRBV6-1 to TRBJ1-6; tentatively, D is TRBD1 (6 bases). V was clipped by 5 bases and J by 10 bases, with 15 bases between them. CDR1 is MNHNS and CDR2 is SASEGT in the germline V gene. CDR3 length equals 14 residues.

This clonotype appeared a few times. The gene calls are TRBV12-3 or TRBV12-4 and TRBJ2-2, with 8 positions matching TRBD1. This CDR3 has 19 residues. The trim removed 4 bases at V and 0 bases at J, leaving 13 bases unmatched. CDR3 protein: CASSWDQGALVANTGELFF. CDR3 in DNA: TGTGCCAGCAGTTGGGACCAGGGGGCATTAGTCGCGAACACCGGGGAGCTGTTTTTT.

This clonotype was counted many times. This chain connects TRBV20-1 to TRBJ2-3; TRBD1 agrees at 9 bases. There are 14 residues in the CDR3. V was clipped by 4 bases and J by 0 bases; unmatched bases: 2. Germline CDR1 DFQATT, CDR2 SNEGSKA (reference sequence). CDR3 sequence (DNA): TGCAGTGCTACGGGACAGGGTAGCACAGATACGCAGTATTTT. As protein: CSATGQGSTDTQYF.

The table lists this clonotype with a few counts. The rearrangement joins TRBV28 to TRBJ1-1; 9 positions agree with TRBD1. Germline-derived CDR1 and CDR2 are MDHEN and SYDVKM. V shed 3 bases, J shed 6 bases, and the junction held 14 bases outside the gene matches. This CDR3 is built from 17 residues. CDR3 DNA sequence: TGTGCCAGCAGTTTTTACCGGGACAGGGTTCGGAGATCTGAAGCTTTCTTT. The encoded protein is CASSFYRDRVRRSEAFF.

The chain recombines TRBV4-1 with TRBJ2-1; D unclear. The V and J ends lost 3 bases and 0 bases respectively, with 9 bases between them. The germline V gene has CDR1 MGHRA and CDR2 YSYEKL. This CDR3 region has 15 residues. The CDR3 sequence: CASSHGSISYNEQFF. Here the CDR3 DNA reads TGCGCCAGCAGCCACGGTTCCATCTCCTACAATGAGCAGTTCTTC.

The rearrangement links TRBV7-9 to TRBJ2-5; weak D call: TRBD1 (6 bases). The germline gives CDR1 SEHNR, CDR2 FQNEAQ (reference sequence). Trimming cost V 5 bases and J 1 base, with 11 bases left between them. The CDR3 sequence is 14 residues long. The CDR3 nucleotides are TGTGCCAGCAGCCGGGACATACCCCAAGAGACCCAGTACTTC. This encodes CASSRDIPQETQYF.

V and J are TRBV2 and TRBJ2-2; 12 positions match TRBD2. With 5 bases clipped from V and 6 bases from J, the junction kept 4 bases outside the gene matches. This CDR3 is 15 amino acids long. Germline V gene data show CDR1 as SNHLY and CDR2 as FYNNEI. CDR3 bases: TGTGCCAGCAGTCCTAGCGGGAGGGAATCCGGGGAGCTGTTTTTT. Translating it yields CASSPSGRESGELFF.

The V call is TRBV5-5, the J call TRBJ1-6; D unresolved. The V end was cut by 6 bases, the J end by 6 bases, with 16 bases between. This CDR3 comprises 15 residues. Per the germline V gene, CDR1 is SGHKS and CDR2 is YYEKEE (reference sequence). The DNA for the CDR3 is TGTGCCAGCACCGCCGTGTCGGTTACTAATTCACCCCTCCACTTT. This gives the protein CASTAVSVTNSPLHF.

This clonotype turned up a few times. The chain is built from TRBV15 and TRBJ2-7; TRBD1 is a possible D gene (6 bases). Germline V gene data show CDR1 as LNHNV and CDR2 as YYDKDF (reference sequence). This CDR3 has 18 residues. V was pared by 6 bases and J by 0 bases, with 24 bases between. The CDR3 DNA follows: TGTGCCACCAGTTCATACCACACGGACAGCTCAAACTCCTACGAGCAGTACTTC. It is translated as CATSSYHTDSSNSYEQYF.

This clonotype was picked up a small number of times. This rearrangement joins TRBV9 to TRBJ2-3, with 7 bases aligning to TRBD2. The length of the CDR3 is 15 residues. Trimming cost V 4 bases and J 0 bases; bases outside gene matches: 5. The germline V gene has CDR1 SGDLS and CDR2 YYNGEE. The CDR3 nucleotides are TGTGCCAGCAGCCCGGGGGGTGCTAGCACAGATACGCAGTATTTT. This codes for CASSPGGASTDTQYF.

The chain couples TRBV6-1 to TRBJ1-1; possibly TRBD1 for D (6 bases). CDR3 length equals 15 residues. V gave up 4 bases and J gave up 2 bases, with 14 bases separating them. CDR1 is MNHNS, CDR2 SASEGT, per germline. CDR3 protein: CASSGRTGGNTEAFF. The CDR3 DNA is TGTGCCAGCAGTGGTAGGACGGGGGGCAACACTGAAGCTTTCTTT.

The chain combines TRBV29-1 with TRBJ1-2; D uncertain. CDR3 length: 11 amino acids. Germline V lookup: CDR1 SQVTM, CDR2 ANQGSEA. Trimming stripped 8 bases from V and 5 bases from J, with 12 bases between. The CDR3 region has the DNA TGCAGCCTTGGGGTGGAATATGGCTACACCTTC. This gives the protein CSLGVEYGYTF.

This rearrangement joins TRBV9 to TRBJ2-3; TRBD2 agrees at 7 bases. Germline-derived CDR1 and CDR2 are SGDLS and YYNGEE. The CDR3 is 16 amino acids. V lost 3 bases to trimming and J lost 0 bases; unmatched junction nucleotides: 7. CDR3 amino acids: CASSGPRGTSTDTQYF. DNA for the CDR3: TGTGCCAGCAGCGGACCGCGGGGGACTAGCACAGATACGCAGTATTTT. The entire variable domain, with the rest obtained from reference TRBV9 and TRBJ2-3, is as follows: DSGVTQTPKHLITATGQRVTLRCSPRSGDLSVYWYQQSLDQGLQFLIQYYNGEERAKGNILERFSAQQFPDLHSELNLSSLELGDSALYFCASSGPRGTSTDTQYFGPGTRLTVL.

The rearrangement joins TRBV2 to TRBJ1-6, with no clear D. The germline V gene has CDR1 SNHLY and CDR2 FYNNEI. The CDR3 consists of 12 residues. Trimming stripped 8 bases from V and 9 bases from J, with 11 bases between. The CDR3 DNA sequence: TGTGCCAGCTGGAGGCGGGCTTCACCCCTCCACTTT. It translates to CASWRRASPLHF.

The rearrangement joins TRBV7-3 to TRBJ2-3; D gene uncertain. Deletions cut 8 bases from V and 0 bases from J, with 15 bases between. Germline V gene sequence: CDR1 SGHTA, CDR2 FQGTGA. CDR3 size: 15 residues. The CDR3 DNA is TGTGCCAGCTCATCAGGTTGGTCCAGCACAGATACGCAGTATTTT. Translation gives CASSSGWSSTDTQYF.

V gene TRBV24-1 combines with J gene TRBJ1-5, with TRBD1 matching 8 bases. Per the germline V gene, CDR1 is KGHDR and CDR2 is SFDVKD. The CDR3 length is 15 residues. The V and J ends lost 3 bases and 7 bases, in that order; junction bases with no gene match: 7. DNA of the CDR3: TGTGCCACCAGTGATCCTCAGGGGGCACGACAGCCCCAGCATTTT. Protein: CATSDPQGARQPQHF.

This clonotype was counted between two and nine times. V gene TRBV7-2 combines with J gene TRBJ2-1; 9 bases line up with TRBD2. The CDR3 consists of 20 residues. CDR1 SGHTA and CDR2 FQGNSA come from the germline V gene. Trimming took 2 bases from V and 0 from J; bases not matched to a gene: 14. The CDR3 DNA is TGTGCCAGCAGCTTATATAGGAGCGGGAGGACCCTGAGCTCCTACAATGAGCAGTTCTTC. Residues: CASSLYRSGRTLSSYNEQFF.

The chain joins TRBV2 to TRBJ2-2, with TRBD2 identical over 14 bases. Germline V CDR1 and CDR2: SNHLY, FYNNEI. CDR3 length: 19 amino acids. The J segment lost 0 bases and the V segment lost 6 bases, leaving 9 bases of the junction unmatched. DNA of the CDR3: TGTGCCAGCAGCACAGGGACTAGCGGGGGCTTAGCGAACACCGGGGAGCTGTTTTTT. Its translation is CASSTGTSGGLANTGELFF.

A remark on this clonotype: This may be a read error, as it is one base from a much larger clone. Because the CDR3 is missing its conserved closing phenylalanine or tryptophan, this is likely a read error. The chain recombines TRBV11-3 with TRBJ2-1; D not certain. CDR1 SGHNT and CDR2 YENEEA come from the germline V gene. The CDR3 contains 15 residues. Trimming removed 0 bases at V and 0 bases at J, with 6 bases between. The CDR3 region is CASSLEEISYNEQFL. CDR3 DNA sequence: TGTGCCAGCAGCTTAGAGGAGATCTCCTACAATGAGCAGTTCCTC.